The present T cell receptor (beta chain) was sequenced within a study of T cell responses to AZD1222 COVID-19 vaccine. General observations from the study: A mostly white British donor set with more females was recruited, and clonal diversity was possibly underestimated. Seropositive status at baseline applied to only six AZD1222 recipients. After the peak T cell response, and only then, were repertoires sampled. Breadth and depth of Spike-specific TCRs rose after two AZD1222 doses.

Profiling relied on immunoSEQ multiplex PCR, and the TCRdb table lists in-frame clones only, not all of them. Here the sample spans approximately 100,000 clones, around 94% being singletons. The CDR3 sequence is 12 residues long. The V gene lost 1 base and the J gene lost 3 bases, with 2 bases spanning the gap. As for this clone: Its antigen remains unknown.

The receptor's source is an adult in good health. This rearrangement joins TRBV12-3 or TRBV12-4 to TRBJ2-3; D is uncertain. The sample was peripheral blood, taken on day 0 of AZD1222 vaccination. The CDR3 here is CASSLGTDTQYF. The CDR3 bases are TGTGCCAGCAGTTTAGGTACAGATACGCAGTATTTT.